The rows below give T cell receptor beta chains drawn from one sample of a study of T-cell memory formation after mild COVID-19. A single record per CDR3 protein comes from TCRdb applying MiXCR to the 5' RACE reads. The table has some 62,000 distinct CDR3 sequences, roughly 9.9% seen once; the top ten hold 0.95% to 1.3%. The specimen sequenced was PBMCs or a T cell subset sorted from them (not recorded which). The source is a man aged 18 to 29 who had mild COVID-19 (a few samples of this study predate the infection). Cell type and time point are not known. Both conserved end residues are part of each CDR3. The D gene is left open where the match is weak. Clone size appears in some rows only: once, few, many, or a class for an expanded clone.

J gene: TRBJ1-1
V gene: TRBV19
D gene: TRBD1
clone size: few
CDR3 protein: CASRRTGLNTEAFF
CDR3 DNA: TGTGCCAGTAGACGGACAGGACTGAACACTGAAGCTTTCTTT

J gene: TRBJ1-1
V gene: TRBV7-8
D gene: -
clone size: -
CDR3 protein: CASSLIEETEAFF
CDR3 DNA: TGTGCCAGCAGCCTGATTGAGGAAACTGAAGCTTTCTTT

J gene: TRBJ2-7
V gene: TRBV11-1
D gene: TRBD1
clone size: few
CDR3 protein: CASSLTGGGQGDEQYF
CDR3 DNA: TGTGCCAGCAGCCTTACCGGAGGAGGACAGGGAGACGAGCAGTACTTC

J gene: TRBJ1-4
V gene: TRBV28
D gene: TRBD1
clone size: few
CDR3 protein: CASGAGTGLEKLFF
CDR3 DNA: TGTGCCAGCGGAGCCGGGACAGGCCTTGAAAAACTGTTTTTT

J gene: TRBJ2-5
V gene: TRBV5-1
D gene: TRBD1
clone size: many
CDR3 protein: CASSLAGQGAETQYF
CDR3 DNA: TGCGCCAGCAGCTTGGCCGGACAGGGGGCTGAGACCCAGTACTTC

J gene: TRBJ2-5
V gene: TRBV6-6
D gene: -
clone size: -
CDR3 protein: CASRTHGPSEETQYF
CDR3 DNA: TGTGCCAGCAGGACTCACGGTCCGTCGGAAGAGACCCAGTACTTC

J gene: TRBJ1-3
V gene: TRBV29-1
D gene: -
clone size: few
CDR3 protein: CSASEVSSGNTIYF
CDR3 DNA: TGCAGCGCAAGCGAGGTTTCCTCTGGAAACACCATATATTTT

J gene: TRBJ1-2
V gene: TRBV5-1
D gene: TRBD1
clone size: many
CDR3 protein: CASSAQGEGGYTF
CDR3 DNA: TGCGCCAGCAGCGCGCAGGGGGAAGGAGGCTACACCTTC

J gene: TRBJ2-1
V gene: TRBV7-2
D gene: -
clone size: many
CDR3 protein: CASSTDGYFEQFF
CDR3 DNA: TGTGCCAGCAGCACCGACGGGTACTTTGAGCAGTTCTTC

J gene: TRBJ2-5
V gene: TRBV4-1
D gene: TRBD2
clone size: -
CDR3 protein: CASSLTASGGYQETQYF
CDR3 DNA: TGCGCCAGCAGCCTAACCGCTAGCGGGGGGTACCAAGAGACCCAGTACTTC

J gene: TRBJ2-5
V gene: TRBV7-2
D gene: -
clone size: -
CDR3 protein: CASSLLGVKGETQYF
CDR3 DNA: TGTGCCAGCAGCTTACTCGGGGTTAAGGGAGAGACCCAGTACTTC

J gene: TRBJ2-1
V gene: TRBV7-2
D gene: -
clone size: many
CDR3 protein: CASSLEANLYNEQFF
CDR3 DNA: TGTGCCAGCAGCTTAGAGGCGAACTTATACAATGAGCAGTTCTTC

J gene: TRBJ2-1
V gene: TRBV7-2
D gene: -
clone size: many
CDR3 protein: CASSGLRGRGEQFF
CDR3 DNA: TGTGCCAGCAGCGGCTTACGGGGGCGAGGAGAGCAGTTCTTC

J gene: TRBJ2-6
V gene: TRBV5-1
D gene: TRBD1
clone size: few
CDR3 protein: CASRETGARSSGANVLTF
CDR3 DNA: TGCGCCAGCAGGGAAACAGGGGCCCGGAGCTCTGGGGCCAACGTCCTGACTTTC

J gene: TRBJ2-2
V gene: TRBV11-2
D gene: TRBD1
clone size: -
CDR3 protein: CASRPGQGTGELFF
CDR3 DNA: TGTGCCAGTCGGCCGGGACAGGGAACCGGGGAGCTGTTTTTT

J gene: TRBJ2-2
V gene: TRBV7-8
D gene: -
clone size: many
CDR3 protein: CASSSELAGELFF
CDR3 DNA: TGTGCCAGCAGCTCAGAACTAGCCGGGGAGCTGTTTTTT

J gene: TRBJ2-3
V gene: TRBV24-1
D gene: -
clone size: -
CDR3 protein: CATSVSEGGGEEGTDTQYF
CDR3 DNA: TGTGCCACCAGTGTCTCAGAGGGCGGAGGGGAAGAAGGCACAGATACGCAGTATTTT

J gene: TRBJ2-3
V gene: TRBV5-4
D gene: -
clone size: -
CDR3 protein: CASSGQGLAGSGDTQYF
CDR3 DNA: TGTGCCAGCAGCGGCCAGGGGCTAGCTGGTTCCGGGGATACGCAGTATTTT

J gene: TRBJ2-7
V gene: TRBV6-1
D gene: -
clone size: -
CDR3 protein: CAISGMDYEQYF
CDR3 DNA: TGTGCCATCAGTGGAATGGACTACGAGCAGTACTTC

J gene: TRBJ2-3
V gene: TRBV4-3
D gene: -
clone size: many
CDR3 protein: CASSQGPRDTQYF
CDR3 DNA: TGCGCCAGCAGCCAGGGGCCGAGGGATACGCAGTATTTT

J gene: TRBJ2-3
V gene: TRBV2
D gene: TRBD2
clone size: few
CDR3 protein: CASLARGGPPSTDTQYF
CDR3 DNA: TGTGCCAGCCTCGCGCGGGGGGGGCCCCCAAGCACAGATACGCAGTATTTT

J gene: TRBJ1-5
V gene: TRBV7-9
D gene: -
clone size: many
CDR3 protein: CASSPLGGQDQPQHF
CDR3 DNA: TGTGCCAGCAGCCCTTTGGGGGGGCAGGATCAGCCCCAGCATTTT

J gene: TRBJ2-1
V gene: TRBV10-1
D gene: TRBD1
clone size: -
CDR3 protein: CASRGQGDHEQFF
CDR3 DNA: TGCGCCAGCAGGGGACAGGGTGACCATGAGCAGTTCTTC

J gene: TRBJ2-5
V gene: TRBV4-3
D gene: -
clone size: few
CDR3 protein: CASSPDSGQETQYF
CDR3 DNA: TGCGCCAGCAGCCCGGACAGCGGACAAGAGACCCAGTACTTC

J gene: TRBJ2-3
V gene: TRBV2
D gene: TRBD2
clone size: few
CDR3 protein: CASSGGAGDTQYF
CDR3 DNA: TGTGCCAGCAGCGGGGGAGCGGGGGATACGCAGTATTTT

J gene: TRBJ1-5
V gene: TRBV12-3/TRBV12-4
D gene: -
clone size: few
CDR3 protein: CASSVRNQPQHF
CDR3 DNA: TGTGCCAGCAGTGTCAGGAATCAGCCCCAGCATTTT

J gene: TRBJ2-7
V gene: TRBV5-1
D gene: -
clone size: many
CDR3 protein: CASSWDNTYEQYF
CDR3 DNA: TGCGCCAGCAGCTGGGACAACACCTACGAGCAGTACTTC

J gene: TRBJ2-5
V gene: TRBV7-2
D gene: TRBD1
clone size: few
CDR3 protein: CASSSGTGGETQYF
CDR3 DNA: TGTGCCAGCAGCTCCGGGACAGGGGGGGAGACCCAGTACTTC

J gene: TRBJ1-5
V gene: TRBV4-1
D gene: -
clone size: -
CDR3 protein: CASSRGGGPNRPQHF
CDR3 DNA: TGCGCCAGCAGCCGGGGGGGAGGCCCGAATCGGCCCCAGCATTTT

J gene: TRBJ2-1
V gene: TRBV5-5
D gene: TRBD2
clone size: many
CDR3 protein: CASSSLAGGLYNEQFF
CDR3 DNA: TGTGCCAGCAGCTCATTAGCGGGGGGGCTTTACAATGAGCAGTTCTTC

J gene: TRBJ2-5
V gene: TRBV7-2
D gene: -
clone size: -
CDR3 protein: CASTGSGVETQYF
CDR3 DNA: TGTGCCAGCACCGGTTCGGGGGTCGAGACCCAGTACTTC

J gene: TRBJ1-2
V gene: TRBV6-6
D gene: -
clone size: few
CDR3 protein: CASSAGEDGYTF
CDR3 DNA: TGTGCCAGCAGCGCAGGGGAGGACGGCTACACCTTC

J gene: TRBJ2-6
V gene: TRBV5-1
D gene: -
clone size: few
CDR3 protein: CASSLDPSGANVLTF
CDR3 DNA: TGCGCCAGCAGCTTGGATCCCTCTGGGGCCAACGTCCTGACTTTC

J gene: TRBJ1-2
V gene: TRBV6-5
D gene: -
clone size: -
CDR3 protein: CASSYFGGNYGYTF
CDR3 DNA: TGTGCCAGCAGTTACTTTGGGGGTAACTATGGCTACACCTTC

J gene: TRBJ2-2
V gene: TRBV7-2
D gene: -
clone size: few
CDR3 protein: CASSSLLVGELFF
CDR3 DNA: TGTGCCAGCAGCTCCCTTTTGGTCGGGGAGCTGTTTTTT

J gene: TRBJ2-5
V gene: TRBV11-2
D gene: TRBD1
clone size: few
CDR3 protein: CASSLGQATLGQETQYF
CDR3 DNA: TGTGCCAGCAGCTTGGGACAGGCTACCCTAGGCCAAGAGACCCAGTACTTC

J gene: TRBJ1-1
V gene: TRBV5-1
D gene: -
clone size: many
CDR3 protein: CASSLDGGTEAFF
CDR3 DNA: TGCGCCAGCAGCTTGGATGGGGGCACTGAAGCTTTCTTT

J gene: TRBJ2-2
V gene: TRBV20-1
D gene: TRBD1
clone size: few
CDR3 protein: CSAQTGGNTGELFF
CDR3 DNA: TGCAGTGCCCAGACAGGGGGGAACACCGGGGAGCTGTTTTTT

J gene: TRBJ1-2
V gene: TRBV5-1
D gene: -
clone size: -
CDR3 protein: CASSLERPGSANYGYTF
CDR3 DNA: TGCGCCAGCAGCTTGGAAAGGCCGGGTTCAGCTAACTATGGCTACACCTTC

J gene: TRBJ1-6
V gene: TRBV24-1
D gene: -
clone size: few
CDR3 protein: CATSDLFDRRVVGVQVQSPLHF
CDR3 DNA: TGTGCCACCAGTGATTTGTTTGATCGTCGGGTCGTGGGAGTACAGGTTCAATCACCCCTCCACTTT

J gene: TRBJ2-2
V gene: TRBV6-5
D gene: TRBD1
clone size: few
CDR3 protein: CASSGYRGHTGELFF
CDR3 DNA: TGTGCCAGCAGCGGCTACAGGGGGCACACCGGGGAGCTGTTTTTT

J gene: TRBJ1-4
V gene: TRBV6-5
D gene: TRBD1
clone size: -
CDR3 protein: CASGQGGTGREKLFF
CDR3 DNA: TGTGCCAGCGGACAGGGGGGGACAGGGCGTGAAAAACTGTTTTTT

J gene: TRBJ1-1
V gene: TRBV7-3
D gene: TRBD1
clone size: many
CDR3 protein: CASQGQANTEAFF
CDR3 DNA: TGTGCCAGCCAAGGACAGGCTAACACTGAAGCTTTCTTT

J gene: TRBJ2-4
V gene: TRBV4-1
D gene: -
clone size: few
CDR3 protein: CASSQAPPVNKNIQYF
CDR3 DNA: TGCGCCAGCAGCCAGGCTCCTCCGGTAAATAAAAACATTCAGTACTTC

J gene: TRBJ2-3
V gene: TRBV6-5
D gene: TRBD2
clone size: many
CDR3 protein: CASTEWGGGAADTQYF
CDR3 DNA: TGTGCCAGCACCGAATGGGGCGGGGGGGCGGCAGATACGCAGTATTTT

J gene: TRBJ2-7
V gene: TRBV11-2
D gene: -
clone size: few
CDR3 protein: CATTFVQGLKEQYF
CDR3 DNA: TGTGCCACCACTTTTGTACAGGGTCTAAAAGAGCAGTACTTC

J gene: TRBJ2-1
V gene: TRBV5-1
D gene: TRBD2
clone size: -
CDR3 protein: CASSLGSLAEAYNEQFF
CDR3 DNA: TGCGCCAGCAGCCTCGGATCCCTAGCGGAGGCCTACAATGAGCAGTTCTTC

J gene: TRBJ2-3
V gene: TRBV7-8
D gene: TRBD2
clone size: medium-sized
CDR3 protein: CASSQGQDQRGLAGNTQYF
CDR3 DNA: TGTGCCAGCAGCCAAGGACAGGACCAAAGGGGACTAGCGGGCAATACGCAGTATTTT

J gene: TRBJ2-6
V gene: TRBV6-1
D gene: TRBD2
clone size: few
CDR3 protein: CASSVREGGANVLTF
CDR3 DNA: TGTGCCAGCAGTGTAAGGGAGGGTGGGGCCAACGTCCTGACTTTC

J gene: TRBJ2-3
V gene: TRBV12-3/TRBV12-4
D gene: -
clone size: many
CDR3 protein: CASSLQTDTQYF
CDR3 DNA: TGTGCCAGCAGTTTGCAGACAGATACGCAGTATTTT

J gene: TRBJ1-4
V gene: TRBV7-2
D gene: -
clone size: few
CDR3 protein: CASSLRRSLGEKLFF
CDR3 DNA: TGTGCCAGCAGCTTACGCCGGTCGTTGGGTGAAAAACTGTTTTTT

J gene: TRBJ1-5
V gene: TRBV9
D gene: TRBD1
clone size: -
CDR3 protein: CASSVTGQANQPQHF
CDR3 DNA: TGTGCCAGCAGCGTAACGGGACAGGCCAATCAGCCCCAGCATTTT

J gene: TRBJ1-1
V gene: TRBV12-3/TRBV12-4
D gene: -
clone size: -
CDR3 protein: CASSLFRGPGDTEAFF
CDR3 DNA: TGTGCCAGCAGTTTATTCCGGGGCCCCGGGGACACTGAAGCTTTCTTT

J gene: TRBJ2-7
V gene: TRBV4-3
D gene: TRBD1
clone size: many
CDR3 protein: CASSRDRDYEQYF
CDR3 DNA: TGCGCCAGTTCCCGGGACAGAGACTACGAGCAGTACTTC

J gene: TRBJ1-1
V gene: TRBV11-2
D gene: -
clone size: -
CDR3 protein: CASSLGAGWPTEAFF
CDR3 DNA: TGTGCCAGCAGCTTAGGAGCAGGGTGGCCCACTGAAGCTTTCTTT